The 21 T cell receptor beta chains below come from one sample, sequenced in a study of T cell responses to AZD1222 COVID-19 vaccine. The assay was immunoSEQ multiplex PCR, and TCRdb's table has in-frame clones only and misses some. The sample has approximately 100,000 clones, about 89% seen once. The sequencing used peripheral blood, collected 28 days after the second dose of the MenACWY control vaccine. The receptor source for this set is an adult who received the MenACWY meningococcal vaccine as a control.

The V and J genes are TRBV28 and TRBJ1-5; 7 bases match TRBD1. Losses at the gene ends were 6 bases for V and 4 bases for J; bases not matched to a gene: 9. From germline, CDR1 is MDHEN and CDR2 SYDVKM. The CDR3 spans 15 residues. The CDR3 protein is CASRFQGVGNQPQHF. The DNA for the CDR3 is TGTGCCAGCAGATTCCAGGGGGTAGGAAATCAGCCCCAGCATTTT.

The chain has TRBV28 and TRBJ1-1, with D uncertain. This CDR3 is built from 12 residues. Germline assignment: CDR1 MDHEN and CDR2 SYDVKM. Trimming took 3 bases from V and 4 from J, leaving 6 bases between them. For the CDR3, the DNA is TGTGCCAGCAGTTTGCGCCTCACTGAAGCTTTCTTT. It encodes CASSLRLTEAFF. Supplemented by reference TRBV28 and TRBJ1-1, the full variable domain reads DVKVTQSSRYLVKRTGEKVFLECVQDMDHENMFWYRQDPGLGLRLIYFSYDVKMKEKGDIPEGYSVSREKKERFSLILESASTNQTSMYLCASSLRLTEAFFGQGTRLTVV.

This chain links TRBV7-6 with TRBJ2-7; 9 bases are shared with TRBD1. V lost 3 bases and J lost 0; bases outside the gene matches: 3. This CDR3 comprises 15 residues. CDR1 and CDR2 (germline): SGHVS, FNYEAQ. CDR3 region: CASSFGTGLSYEQYF. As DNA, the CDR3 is TGTGCCAGCAGCTTCGGGACAGGGCTCTCCTACGAGCAGTACTTC.

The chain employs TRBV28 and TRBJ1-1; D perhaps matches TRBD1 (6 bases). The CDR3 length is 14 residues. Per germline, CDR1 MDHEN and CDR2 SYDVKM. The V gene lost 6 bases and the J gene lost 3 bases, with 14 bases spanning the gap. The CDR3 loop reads CASSPGQSYTEAFF. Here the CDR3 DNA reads TGTGCCAGCAGCCCCGGACAGTCCTACACTGAAGCTTTCTTT.

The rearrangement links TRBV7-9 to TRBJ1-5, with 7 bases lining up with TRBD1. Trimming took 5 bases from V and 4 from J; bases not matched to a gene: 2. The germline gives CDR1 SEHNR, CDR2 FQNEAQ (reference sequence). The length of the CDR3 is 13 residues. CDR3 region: CASSAQGNQPQHF. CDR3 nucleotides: TGTGCCAGCAGCGCACAGGGGAATCAGCCCCAGCATTTT.

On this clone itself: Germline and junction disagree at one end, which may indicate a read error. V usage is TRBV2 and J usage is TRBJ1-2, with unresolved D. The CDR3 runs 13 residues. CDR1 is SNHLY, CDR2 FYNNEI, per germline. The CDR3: CASREVRSYGYTF. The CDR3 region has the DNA TGTGCCAGCCGTGAGGTTCGTTCCTATGGCTACACCTTC.

CDR3 protein: CASSSTGQGARQPQHF. For the CDR3, the DNA is TGTGCCAGCAGTTCAACGGGACAGGGGGCGCGACAGCCCCAGCATTTT. The chain has TRBV6-2 or TRBV6-3 and TRBJ1-5, with 12 bases fitting TRBD1. This CDR3 region has 16 residues. The germline V gene has CDR1 MNHEY and CDR2 SVGEGT. V lost 4 bases to trimming and J lost 7 bases; unmatched junction nucleotides: 8.

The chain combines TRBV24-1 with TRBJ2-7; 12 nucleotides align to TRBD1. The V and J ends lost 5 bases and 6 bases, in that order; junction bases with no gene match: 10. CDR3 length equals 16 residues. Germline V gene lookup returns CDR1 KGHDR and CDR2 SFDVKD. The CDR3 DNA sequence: TGTGCCACCAGTGGCTCCGGGACAGGGGGCCGGAGCGAGCAGTACTTC. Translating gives CATSGSGTGGRSEQYF.

The CDR3 sequence is CASSLGIGGADTQYF. CDR3 nucleotide sequence: TGCGCCAGCAGCTTGGGGATCGGGGGGGCAGATACGCAGTATTTT. This chain uses TRBV5-1 with TRBJ2-3; 8 bases agree with TRBD2. The CDR3 runs 15 residues. Losses at the gene ends were 0 bases for V and 4 bases for J; bases not matched to a gene: 4. Germline loops: CDR1 SGHRS, CDR2 YFSETQ.

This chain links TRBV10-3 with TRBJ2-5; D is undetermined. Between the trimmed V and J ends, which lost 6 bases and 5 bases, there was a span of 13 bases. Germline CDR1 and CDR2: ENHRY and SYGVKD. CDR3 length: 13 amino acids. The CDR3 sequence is CAISPDLRETQYF. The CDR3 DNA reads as TGTGCCATCAGCCCAGATCTCCGGGAGACCCAGTACTTC.

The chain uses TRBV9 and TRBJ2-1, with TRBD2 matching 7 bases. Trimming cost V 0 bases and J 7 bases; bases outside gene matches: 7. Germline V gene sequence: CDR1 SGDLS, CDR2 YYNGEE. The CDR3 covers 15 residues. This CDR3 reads CASSVDGGSRNEQFF. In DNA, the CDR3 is TGTGCCAGCAGCGTAGACGGGGGGTCTAGGAATGAGCAGTTCTTC.

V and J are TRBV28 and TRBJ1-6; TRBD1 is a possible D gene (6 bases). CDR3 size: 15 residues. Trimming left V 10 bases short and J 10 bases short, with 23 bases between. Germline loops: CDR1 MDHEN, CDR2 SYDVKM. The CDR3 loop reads CATFATTGRGSPLHF. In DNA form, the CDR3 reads TGTGCCACCTTCGCTACAACAGGGCGAGGATCACCCCTCCACTTT.

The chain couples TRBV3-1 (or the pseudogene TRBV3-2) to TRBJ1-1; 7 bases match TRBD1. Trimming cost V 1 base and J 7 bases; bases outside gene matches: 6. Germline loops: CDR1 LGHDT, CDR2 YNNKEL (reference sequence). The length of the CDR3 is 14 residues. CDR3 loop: CASSQGDRRGEAFF. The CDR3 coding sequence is TGTGCCAGCAGCCAAGGGGACAGACGAGGTGAAGCTTTCTTT.

CDR3: CASSQGHNYGYTF. The DNA for the CDR3 is TGTGCCAGCAGCCAAGGACATAACTATGGCTACACCTTC. The chain carries TRBV7-9 and TRBJ1-2, with D possibly TRBD1 on 5 matching bases. The CDR3 sequence is 13 residues long. Trimming pared 5 bases from V and 1 base from J, leaving 8 bases between. Per the germline V gene, CDR1 is SEHNR and CDR2 is FQNEAQ (reference sequence). Together with reference TRBV7-9 and TRBJ1-2, the CDR3 gives the full variable domain: DTGVSQNPRHKITKRGQNVTFRCDPISEHNRLYWYRQTLGQGPEFLTYFQNEAQLEKSRLLSDRFSAERPKGSFSTLEIQRTEQGDSAMYLCASSQGHNYGYTFGSGTRLTVV.

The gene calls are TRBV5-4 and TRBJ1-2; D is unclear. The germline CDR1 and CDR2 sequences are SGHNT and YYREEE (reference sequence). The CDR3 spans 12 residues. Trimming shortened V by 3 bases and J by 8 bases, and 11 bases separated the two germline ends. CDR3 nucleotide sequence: TGTGCCAGCAGCTCTGACGCGGGGGGCTACACCTTC. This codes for CASSSDAGGYTF.

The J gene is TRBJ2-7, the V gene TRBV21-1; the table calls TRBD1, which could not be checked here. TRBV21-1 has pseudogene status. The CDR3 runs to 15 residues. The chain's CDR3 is CASSKSKGPFYEQYF. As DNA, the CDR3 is TGTGCCAGCAGCAAAAGTAAGGGGCCCTTTTACGAGCAGTACTTC.

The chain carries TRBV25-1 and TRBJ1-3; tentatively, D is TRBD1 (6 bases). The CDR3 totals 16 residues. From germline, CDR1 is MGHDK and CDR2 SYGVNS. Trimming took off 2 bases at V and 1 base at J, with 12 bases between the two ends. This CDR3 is CASSEVGGASGNTIYF. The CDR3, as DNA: TGTGCCAGCAGTGAAGTCGGGGGCGCGTCTGGAAACACCATATATTTT.

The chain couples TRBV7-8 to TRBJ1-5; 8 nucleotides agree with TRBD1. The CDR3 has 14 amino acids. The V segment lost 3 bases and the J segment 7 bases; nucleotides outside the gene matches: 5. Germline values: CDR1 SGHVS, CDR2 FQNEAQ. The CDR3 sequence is CASSFYRGDQPQHF. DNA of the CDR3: TGTGCCAGCAGCTTTTACAGGGGGGACCAGCCCCAGCATTTT.

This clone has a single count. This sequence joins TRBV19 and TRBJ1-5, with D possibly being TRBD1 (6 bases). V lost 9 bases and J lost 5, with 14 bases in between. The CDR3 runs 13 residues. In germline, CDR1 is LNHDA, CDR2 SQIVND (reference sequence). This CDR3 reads CASNRDNHQPQHF. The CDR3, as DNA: TGTGCCAGCAACCGGGACAATCATCAGCCCCAGCATTTT.

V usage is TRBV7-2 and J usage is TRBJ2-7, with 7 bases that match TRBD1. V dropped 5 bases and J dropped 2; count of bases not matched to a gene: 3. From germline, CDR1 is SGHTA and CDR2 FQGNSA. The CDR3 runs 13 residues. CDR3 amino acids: CASSRDRAYEQYF. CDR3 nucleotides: TGTGCCAGCAGCCGTGACAGGGCCTACGAGCAGTACTTC.

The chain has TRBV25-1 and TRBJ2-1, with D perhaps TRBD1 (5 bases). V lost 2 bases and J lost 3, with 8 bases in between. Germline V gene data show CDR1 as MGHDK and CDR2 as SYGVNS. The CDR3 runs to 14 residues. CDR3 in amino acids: CASSELGHYNEQFF. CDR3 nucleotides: TGTGCCAGCAGTGAACTGGGGCACTACAATGAGCAGTTCTTC.